This TCR beta chain was retrieved from a study of spatial heterogeneity in lung cancer. General study points: The authors estimated that 5.5% to 9% of tumor T cells were covered for alpha chains and 13% to 15% for beta chains. Tumor mutation counts were tracked by expanded intratumoral alpha and beta TCR counts.

This clonotype was recorded at least ten times. Its specificity is not known. Every TCR cDNA molecule carried a tag that served as a unique molecular identifier. TCRdb fed the 5' RACE reads into MiXCR, producing one record per CDR3 protein. This table has 4,000 to 5,500 distinct CDR3 sequences, roughly 12% appearing once. Time point here: sample taken at primary tumor resection. A total of about 73 untreated early-stage non-small cell lung cancer patients served as donors. Sequencing was performed on whole RNA extracted from tumor and nontumor lung tissue, or from frozen PBMC, and the material was left unsorted. Sequences were derived from lung tumor tissue, sampled at surgery. This sequence was found in a male donor with early-stage non-small cell lung cancer.

CDR3 DNA sequence: TGTGCCAGCAGCCAACGAGGCTCCGAGCAGTACTTC. Translation gives CASSQRGSEQYF. The chain combines TRBV3-1 with TRBJ2-7; no clear D gene. There are 12 residues in the CDR3. V was clipped by 2 bases and J by 6 bases, with 8 bases between them. Germline loops: CDR1 LGHDT, CDR2 YNNKEL (reference sequence).